Listed below are T cell receptor beta chains from one sample, sequenced in a study of blood T cell repertoires in COVID-19. The data were produced by immunoSEQ multiplex PCR, yet TCRdb's version contains in-frame clones alone and is incomplete. Among 150,000 to 200,000 clones listed, 70% to 85% were seen once. Sequencing was carried out using PBMCs or T cells enriched from blood (not recorded which). All receptors derive from a woman aged 45-65 years who had recovered from COVID-19. CDR3s include the opening cysteine and the closing phenylalanine or tryptophan. D genes are given only for firm matches.

CDR3: CSVGSASNTGELFF
D: NA
V: TRBV29-1

CDR3: CASRRIRAGDNSPLHF
D: NA
V: TRBV7-8

CDR3: CASSLGTTGYEQYF
D: TRBD2
V: TRBV28

CDR3: CASSKGTGYGYTF
D: TRBD1
V: TRBV2

CDR3: CASSQGLAGIYEQYF
D: TRBD2
V: TRBV19

CDR3: CASSFGRVAGGLVNF
D: TRBD2
V: TRBV5-8

CDR3: CAWNGQGSLEQFF
D: TRBD1
V: TRBV30

CDR3: CASSPPGQHSPLHF
D: TRBD1
V: TRBV5-1

CDR3: CASSFRTGNEKLFF
D: TRBD1
V: TRBV7-2

CDR3: CASSLSGTARTDTQYF
D: TRBD2
V: TRBV3-1/TRBV3-2

CDR3: CACARGYEQYF
D: NA
V: TRBV30

CDR3: CASSNYRGPYNEQFF
D: TRBD1
V: TRBV19

CDR3: CASSPGTGDEQYF
D: TRBD1
V: TRBV18

CDR3: CASRGQSTNEKLFF
D: NA
V: TRBV5-1

CDR3: CASTVITGESYGYTF
D: TRBD1
V: TRBV28

CDR3: CAWSVYLGTGGINYGYTF
D: TRBD1
V: TRBV30

CDR3: CASSPDQRSGKPYNEQFF
D: TRBD2
V: TRBV28

CDR3: CATSGQGRTEAFF
D: NA
V: TRBV24-1

CDR3: CASSLGPGAYEQYF
D: NA
V: TRBV7-9

CDR3: CASSQASGAAGELFF
D: NA
V: TRBV3-1/TRBV3-2

CDR3: CASRGQSSGNTIYF
D: TRBD1
V: TRBV28

CDR3: CASSRGQGSEKLFF
D: TRBD1
V: TRBV7-2

CDR3: CASAETGLNTGELFF
D: NA
V: TRBV5-5

CDR3: CASSRPGTDNTEAFF
D: TRBD1
V: TRBV5-4

CDR3: CASSQGIRSGANVLTF
D: NA
V: TRBV4-2

CDR3: CASSKGAGGGQPQHF
D: TRBD1
V: TRBV28

CDR3: CASSPRTGKAGQPQHF
D: TRBD1
V: TRBV28

CDR3: CASSLDSGEQYF
D: NA
V: TRBV3-1/TRBV3-2

CDR3: CASSITWDREAFF
D: TRBD1
V: TRBV19

CDR3: CASSKGRGQGADTQYF
D: NA
V: TRBV28

CDR3: CASSSGLAGGEQFF
D: TRBD2
V: TRBV11-3

CDR3: CAWTRDRVTEAFF
D: TRBD1
V: TRBV30

CDR3: CASSAGGTGYSPLHF
D: TRBD1
V: TRBV7-9

CDR3: CASSPQGRFGNTIYF
D: TRBD1
V: TRBV27

CDR3: CASSSVVTSGRQYF
D: TRBD2
V: TRBV7-2

CDR3: CATKARDRKYTEAFF
D: TRBD1
V: TRBV28

CDR3: CASSLQGQETQYF
D: NA
V: TRBV5-1

CDR3: CATSRERTSFDEQFF
D: TRBD2
V: TRBV15

CDR3: CASSLSRTSGETQYF
D: NA
V: TRBV5-4

CDR3: CASNNYRVDGYTF
D: NA
V: TRBV7-3

CDR3: CASSQGQREGVGTQYF
D: TRBD2
V: TRBV14

CDR3: CASKGKGDTGELFF
D: NA
V: TRBV19